The sequence of this TCR beta chain was determined in a study of a mutant IDH1 vaccine in newly diagnosed glioma. Overall study context: The V12 visit happened in week 35, and the V13 visit happened in week 47.

Profiling relied on immunoSEQ multiplex PCR, and the TCRdb table lists in-frame clones only, not all of them. Of approximately 66,000 clones listed, around 84% were seen once; the top ten hold around 4.6%. A remark on this clone: Its cognate antigen is unknown.

The CDR3 extends over 15 amino acids. Germline values: CDR1 SGHRS, CDR2 YFSETQ. V lost 0 bases to trimming and J lost 1 base, with 11 bases between them. The time point here: week 35, safety follow-up. A 20-mer mutant IDH1 peptide at 300 ug was injected subcutaneously with topical imiquimod. Each tumor in the donors was a new WHO grade 3 or 4 astrocytoma, IDH1-mutant and ATRX-lost. The starting material was PBMCs, obtained from a glioma patient whose treatment included an IDH1 peptide vaccine. The sequence came from a man aged 25 to 45 with glioma. The chain uses TRBV5-1 and TRBJ2-7, with a weak D call TRBD1 (6 bases). The CDR3 is CASSLDRVRSYEQYF. DNA for the CDR3: TGCGCCAGCAGCTTGGACAGGGTGAGATCCTACGAGCAGTACTTC.